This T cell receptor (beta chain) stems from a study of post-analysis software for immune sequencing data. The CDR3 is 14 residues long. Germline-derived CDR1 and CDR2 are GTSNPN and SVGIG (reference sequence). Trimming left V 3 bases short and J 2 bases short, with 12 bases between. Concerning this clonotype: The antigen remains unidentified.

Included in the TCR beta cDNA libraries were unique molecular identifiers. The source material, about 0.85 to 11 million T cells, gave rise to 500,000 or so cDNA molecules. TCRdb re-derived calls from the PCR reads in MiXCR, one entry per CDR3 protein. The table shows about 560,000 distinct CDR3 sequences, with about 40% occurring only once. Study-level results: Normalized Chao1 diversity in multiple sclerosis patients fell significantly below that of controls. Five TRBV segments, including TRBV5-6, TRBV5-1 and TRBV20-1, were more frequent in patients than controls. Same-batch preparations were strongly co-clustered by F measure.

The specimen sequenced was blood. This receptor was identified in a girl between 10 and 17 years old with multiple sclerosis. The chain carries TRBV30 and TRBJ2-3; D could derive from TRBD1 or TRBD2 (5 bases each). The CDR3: CAWRTGPYTDTQYF. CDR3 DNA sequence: TGTGCCTGGAGAACGGGGCCCTACACAGATACGCAGTATTTT.